The T cell receptor beta chain under discussion was sequenced for a study of vaccination and CD4 T cells after COVID-19. About the research overall: Convalescent donors totaled six males and four females, including two who were Hispanic. Vaccination of participants consisted of two doses of either BNT162b2 or mRNA-1273 vaccine. Study results and caveats: Median about 86% of reactive clones detected in convalescent patients emerged only post-vaccination.

MiXCR was run by TCRdb on the PCR reads, yielding one entry per CDR3 protein. The sample contains about 15,000 distinct CDR3 sequences, about 70% of which appear only once. About this clonotype itself: Its antigen is not identified.

The material sequenced was CD4+ T cells from blood, taken after SARS-CoV-2 vaccination. The receptor's source is a human donor who had recovered from COVID-19.

CDR3 DNA: TGTGCCAGCAGTCCGGGCAGGGGGTACAATGAGCAGTTCTTC. Its translation: CASSPGRGYNEQFF. The chain employs TRBV7-9 and TRBJ2-1; TRBD1 agrees at 7 bases. V was pared by 6 bases and J by 4 bases, with 6 bases of the junction left unmatched. The CDR3 runs 14 residues. Germline-derived CDR1 and CDR2 are SEHNR and FQNEAQ (reference sequence).